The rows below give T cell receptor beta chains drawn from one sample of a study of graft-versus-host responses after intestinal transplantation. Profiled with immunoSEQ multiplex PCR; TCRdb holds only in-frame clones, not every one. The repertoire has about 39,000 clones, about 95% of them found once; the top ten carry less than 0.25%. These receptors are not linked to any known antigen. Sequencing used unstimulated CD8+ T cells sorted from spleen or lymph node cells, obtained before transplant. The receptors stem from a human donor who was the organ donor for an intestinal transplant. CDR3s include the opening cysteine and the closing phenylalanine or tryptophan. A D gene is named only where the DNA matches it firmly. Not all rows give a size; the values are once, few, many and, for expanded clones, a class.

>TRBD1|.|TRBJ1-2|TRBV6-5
CASSHEGANYGYTF
TGTGCCAGCAGCCATGAGGGGGCGAACTATGGCTACACCTTC
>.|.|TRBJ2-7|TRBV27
CASSQAGTQYEQYF
TGTGCCAGCAGTCAAGCCGGGACTCAGTACGAGCAGTACTTC
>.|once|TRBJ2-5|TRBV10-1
CATQGRLAVQETQYF
TGCGCCACCCAGGGGCGGCTAGCAGTTCAAGAGACCCAGTACTTC
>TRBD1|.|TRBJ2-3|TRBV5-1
CASSQTGSMGTDTWYF
TGCGCCAGCAGCCAAACGGGCTCGATGGGGACAGATACGTGGTATTTT
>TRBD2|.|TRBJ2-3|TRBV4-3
CASSQDRGGGRTDTQYF
TGCGCCAGCAGCCAAGACCGGGGCGGGGGGCGCACAGATACGCAGTATTTT
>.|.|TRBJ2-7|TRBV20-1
CSAFESYEQYF
TGCAGTGCTTTCGAATCCTACGAGCAGTACTTC
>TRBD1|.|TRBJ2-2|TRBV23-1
CASSHPRDSTNTGELFF
TGCGCCAGCAGTCACCCAAGGGACAGCACGAACACCGGGGAGCTGTTTTTT
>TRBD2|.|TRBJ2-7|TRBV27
CASSFGGEIYEQYF
TGTGCCAGCAGTTTCGGGGGGGAAATCTACGAGCAGTACTTC
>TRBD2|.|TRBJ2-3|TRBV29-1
CSVEDPPGSASGGSTDTQYF
TGCAGCGTTGAAGATCCTCCTGGGTCGGCTAGCGGGGGGAGCACAGATACGCAGTATTTT
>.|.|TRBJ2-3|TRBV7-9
CASSASFRATDTQYF
TGTGCCAGCAGCGCCTCGTTCCGCGCCACAGATACGCAGTATTTT
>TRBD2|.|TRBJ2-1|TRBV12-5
CASGLGLAGGYYNEQFF
TGTGCTAGTGGTTTGGGACTAGCGGGGGGCTATTACAATGAGCAGTTCTTC
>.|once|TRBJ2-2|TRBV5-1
CASSRVGSTGELFF
TGCGCCAGCAGCCGGGTTGGGAGCACCGGGGAGCTGTTTTTT
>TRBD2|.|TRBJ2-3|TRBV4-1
CASSQEGAGDSPDTQYF
TGCGCCAGCAGCCAAGAGGGAGCGGGGGATTCTCCAGATACGCAGTATTTT
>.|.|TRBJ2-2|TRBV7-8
CASSPHTANTGELFF
TGTGCCAGCAGCCCCCACACCGCGAACACCGGGGAGCTGTTTTTT
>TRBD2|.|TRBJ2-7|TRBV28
CASSFPLAGGSSYEQYF
TGTGCCAGCAGTTTTCCGCTAGCGGGGGGGTCCTCCTACGAGCAGTACTTC
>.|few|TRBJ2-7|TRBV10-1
CASSDGGYEQYF
TGCGCCAGCAGTGATGGGGGCTACGAGCAGTACTTC
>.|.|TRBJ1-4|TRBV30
CAWSSFEKLFF
TGTGCCTGGAGTAGTTTTGAAAAACTGTTTTTT
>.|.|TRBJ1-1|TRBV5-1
CASSPGSGSTEAFF
TGCGCCAGCAGCCCCGGGTCGGGGAGCACTGAAGCTTTCTTT